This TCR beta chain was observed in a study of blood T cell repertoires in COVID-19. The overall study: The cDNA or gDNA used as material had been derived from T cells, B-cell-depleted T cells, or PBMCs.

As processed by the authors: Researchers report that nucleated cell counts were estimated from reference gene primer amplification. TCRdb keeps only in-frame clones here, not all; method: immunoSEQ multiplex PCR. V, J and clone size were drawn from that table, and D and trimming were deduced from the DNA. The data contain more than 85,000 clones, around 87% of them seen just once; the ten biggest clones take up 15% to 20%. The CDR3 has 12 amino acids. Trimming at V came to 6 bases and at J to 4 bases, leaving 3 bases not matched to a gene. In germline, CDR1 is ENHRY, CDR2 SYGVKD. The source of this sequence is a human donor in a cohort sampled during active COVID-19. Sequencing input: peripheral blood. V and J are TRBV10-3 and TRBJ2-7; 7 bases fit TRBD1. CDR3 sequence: CAISTGEYEQYF. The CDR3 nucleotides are TGTGCCATCAGCACAGGGGAGTACGAGCAGTACTTC.